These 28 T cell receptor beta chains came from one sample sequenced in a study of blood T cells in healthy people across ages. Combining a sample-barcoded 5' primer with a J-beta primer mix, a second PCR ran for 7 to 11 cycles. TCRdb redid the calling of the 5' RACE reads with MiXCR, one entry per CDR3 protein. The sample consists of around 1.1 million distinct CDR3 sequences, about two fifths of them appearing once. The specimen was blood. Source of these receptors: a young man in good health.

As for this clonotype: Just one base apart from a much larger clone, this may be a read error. The CDR3 loop is CASSQSTTGAGTQYF. CDR3 nucleotide sequence: TGCGCCAGCAGCCAAAGCACGACAGGGGCAGGGACCCAGTACTTC. The chain joins TRBV5-1 to TRBJ2-7; the match to TRBD1 covers 8 bases. The assigned J gene may be wrong: the sequence end matches TRBJ2-5 better. The CDR3 is 15 amino acids. Germline CDR1 and CDR2: SGHRS and YFSETQ.

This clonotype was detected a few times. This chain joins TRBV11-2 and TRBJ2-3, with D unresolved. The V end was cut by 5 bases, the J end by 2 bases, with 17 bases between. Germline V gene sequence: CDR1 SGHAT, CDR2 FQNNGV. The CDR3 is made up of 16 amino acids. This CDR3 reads CASSPRSIGYTDTQYF. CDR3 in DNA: TGTGCCAGCAGCCCCCGCTCAATCGGCTACACAGATACGCAGTATTTT.

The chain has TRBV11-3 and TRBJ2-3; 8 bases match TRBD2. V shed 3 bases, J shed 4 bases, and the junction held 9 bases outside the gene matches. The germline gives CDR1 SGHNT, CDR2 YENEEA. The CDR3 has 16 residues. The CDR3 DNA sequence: TGTGCCAGCAGCTTCGGGGTAGCGGGAATCTCAGATACGCAGTATTTT. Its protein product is CASSFGVAGISDTQYF.

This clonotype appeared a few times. The CDR3: CASSSSDRGSYEQYF. CDR3 nucleotide sequence: TGTGCCAGCAGTTCCTCGGACAGGGGCTCCTACGAGCAGTACTTC. V is TRBV12-3 or TRBV12-4 and J is TRBJ2-7; TRBD1 aligns across 9 bases. The junction had 4 bases not matched to a gene; V was cut back by 4 bases and J by 0 bases. This CDR3 has 15 amino acids.

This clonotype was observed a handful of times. The CDR3 region is CASSSILDRVGYTF. In DNA, the CDR3 is TGCGCCAGCAGCTCAATTTTGGACAGGGTCGGCTACACCTTC. The chain is built from TRBV5-1 and TRBJ1-2; 8 bases line up with TRBD1. With V trimmed by 3 bases and J by 8 bases, 9 bases remained unmatched. This CDR3 region has 14 residues. The V gene's germline CDR1 is SGHRS and CDR2 YFSETQ. Looking up the rest from reference TRBV5-1 and TRBJ1-2 gives the full variable domain: KAGVTQTPRYLIKTRGQQVTLSCSPISGHRSVSWYQQTPGQGLQFLFEYFSETQRNKGNFPGRFSGRQFSNSRSEMNVSTLELGDSALYLCASSSILDRVGYTFGSGTRLTVV.

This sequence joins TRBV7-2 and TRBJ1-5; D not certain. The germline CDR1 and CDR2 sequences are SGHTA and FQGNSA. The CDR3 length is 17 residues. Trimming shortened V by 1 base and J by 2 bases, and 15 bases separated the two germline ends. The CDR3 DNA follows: TGTGCCAGCAGCTTAGGTCAGGCTCCGGCGGGCAATCAGCCCCAGCATTTT. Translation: CASSLGQAPAGNQPQHF.

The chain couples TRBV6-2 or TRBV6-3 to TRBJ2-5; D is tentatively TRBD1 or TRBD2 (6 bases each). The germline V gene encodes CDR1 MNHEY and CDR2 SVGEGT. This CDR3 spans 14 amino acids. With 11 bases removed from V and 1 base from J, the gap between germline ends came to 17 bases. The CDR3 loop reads CAGNSRGVQETQYF. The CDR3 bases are TGTGCCGGCAACTCAAGGGGGGTCCAAGAGACCCAGTACTTC.

CDR3 bases: TGCGCCAGCAGCAAAGGGACTAGCGAGAATGAGCAGTACTTC. Protein: CASSKGTSENEQYF. The chain joins TRBV5-1 to TRBJ2-1; 10 nucleotides match TRBD2. The J call is doubtful: the DNA matches TRBJ2-7 better. CDR3 size: 14 residues. In germline, CDR1 is SGHRS, CDR2 YFSETQ.

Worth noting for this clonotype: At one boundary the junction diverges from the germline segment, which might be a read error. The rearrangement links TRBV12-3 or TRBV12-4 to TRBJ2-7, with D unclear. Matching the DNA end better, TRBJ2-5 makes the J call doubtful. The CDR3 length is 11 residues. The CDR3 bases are TGTGCCTGCAGTCTCCAAGAGACCCAGTACTTC. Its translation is CACSLQETQYF.

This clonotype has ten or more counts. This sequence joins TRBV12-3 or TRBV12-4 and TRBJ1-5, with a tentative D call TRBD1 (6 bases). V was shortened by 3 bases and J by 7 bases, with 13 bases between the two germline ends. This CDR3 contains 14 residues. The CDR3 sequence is CASSFAGAGQPQHF. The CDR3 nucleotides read TGTGCCAGCAGTTTCGCAGGGGCCGGACAGCCCCAGCATTTT.

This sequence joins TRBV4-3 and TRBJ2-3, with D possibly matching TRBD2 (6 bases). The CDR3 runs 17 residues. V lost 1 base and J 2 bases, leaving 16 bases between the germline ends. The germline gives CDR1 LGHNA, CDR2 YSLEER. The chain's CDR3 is CASSQGRAGRDTDTQYF. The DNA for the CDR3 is TGCGCCAGCAGCCAAGGACGTGCGGGGCGCGACACAGATACGCAGTATTTT.

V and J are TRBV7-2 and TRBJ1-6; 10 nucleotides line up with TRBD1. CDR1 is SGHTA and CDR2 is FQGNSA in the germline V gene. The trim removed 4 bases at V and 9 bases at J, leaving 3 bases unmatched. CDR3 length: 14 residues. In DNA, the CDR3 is TGTGCCAGCAGCTGGGGGACAGGGGCTTCACCCCTCCACTTT. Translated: CASSWGTGASPLHF.

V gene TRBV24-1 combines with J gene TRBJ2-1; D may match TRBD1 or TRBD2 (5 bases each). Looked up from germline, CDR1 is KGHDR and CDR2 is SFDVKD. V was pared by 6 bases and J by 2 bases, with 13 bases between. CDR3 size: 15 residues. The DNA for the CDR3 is TGTGCCACCAGTTGGGGCCAGGGAGCCTACAATGAGCAGTTCTTC. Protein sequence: CATSWGQGAYNEQFF.

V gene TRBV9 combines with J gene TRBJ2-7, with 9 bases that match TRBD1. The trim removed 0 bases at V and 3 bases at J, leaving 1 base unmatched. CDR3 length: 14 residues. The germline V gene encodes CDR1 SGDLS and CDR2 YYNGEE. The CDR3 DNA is TGTGCCAGCAGCGTAGGGACAGGGGTCTACGAGCAGTACTTC. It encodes CASSVGTGVYEQYF.

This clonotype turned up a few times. The CDR3, as DNA: TGTGCCAGCACGCTTGCAGGGGGCTTTAGGGAGACCCAGTACTTC. Protein: CASTLAGGFRETQYF. The chain carries TRBV9 and TRBJ2-5; 8 nucleotides line up with TRBD1. The germline CDR1 and CDR2 sequences are SGDLS and YYNGEE. The V segment lost 6 bases and the J segment 5 bases; nucleotides outside the gene matches: 12. This CDR3 has 15 amino acids.

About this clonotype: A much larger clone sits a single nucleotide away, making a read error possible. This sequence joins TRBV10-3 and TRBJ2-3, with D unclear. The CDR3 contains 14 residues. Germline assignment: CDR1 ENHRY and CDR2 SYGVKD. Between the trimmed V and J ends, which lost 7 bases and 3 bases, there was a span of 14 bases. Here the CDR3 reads CAITWARLTDTQYF. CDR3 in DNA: TGTGCCATCACCTGGGCTCGATTGACAGATACGCAGTATTTT.

The CDR3 nucleotides are TGCAGTGCTAAAGGGCAGGGACAACCCAATCAGCCCCAGCATTTT. Translation gives CSAKGQGQPNQPQHF. J is TRBJ1-5 and V is TRBV20-1; D is possibly TRBD1 (6 bases). V lost 4 bases and J lost 3, with 16 bases in between. This CDR3 has 15 amino acids. Germline V lookup: CDR1 DFQATT, CDR2 SNEGSKA (reference sequence).

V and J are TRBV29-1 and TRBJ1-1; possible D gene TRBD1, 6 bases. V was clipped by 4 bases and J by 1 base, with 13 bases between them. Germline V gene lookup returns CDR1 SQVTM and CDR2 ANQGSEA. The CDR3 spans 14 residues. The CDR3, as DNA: TGCAGCGTTGTGCGGGGGGACACGAACACTGAAGCTTTCTTT. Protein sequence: CSVVRGDTNTEAFF.

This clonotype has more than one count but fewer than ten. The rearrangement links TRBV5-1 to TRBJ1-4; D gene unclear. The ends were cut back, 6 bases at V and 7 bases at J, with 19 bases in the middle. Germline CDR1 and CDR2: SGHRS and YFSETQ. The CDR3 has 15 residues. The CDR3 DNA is TGCGCCAGCAAGCCATACGCTGGCTGGGTTGAAAAACTGTTTTTT. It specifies CASKPYAGWVEKLFF.

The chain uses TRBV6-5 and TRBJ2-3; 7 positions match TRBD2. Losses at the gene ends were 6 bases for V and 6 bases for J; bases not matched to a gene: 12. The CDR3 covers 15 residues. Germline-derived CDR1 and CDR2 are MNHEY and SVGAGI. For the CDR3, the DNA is TGTGCCAGCAGCCGTGGAGCGGGGCTGCGGGATACGCAGTATTTT. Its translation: CASSRGAGLRDTQYF.

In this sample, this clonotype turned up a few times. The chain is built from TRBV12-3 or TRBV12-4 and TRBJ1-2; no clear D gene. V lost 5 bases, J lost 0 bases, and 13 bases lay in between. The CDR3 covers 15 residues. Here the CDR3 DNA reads TGTGCCAGCAGTAGACCCGATAAAACTAACTATGGCTACACCTTC. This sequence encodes CASSRPDKTNYGYTF.

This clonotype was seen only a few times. The DNA of the CDR3 is TGTGCCAGCTCACCCACGGAAGGGGCGCGTGGCTACACCTTC. Residues: CASSPTEGARGYTF. The chain uses TRBV18 and TRBJ1-2; possible D gene TRBD1, 5 bases. CDR3 length equals 14 residues. Trimming pared 3 bases from V and 7 bases from J, leaving 15 bases between. Germline V gene sequence: CDR1 KGHSH, CDR2 LQKENI.

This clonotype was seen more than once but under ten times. This CDR3 is CAISESSQPQHF. CDR3 DNA sequence: TGTGCCATCAGTGAGTCTAGCCAGCCCCAGCATTTT. This chain connects TRBV10-3 to TRBJ1-5; D unclear. The CDR3 sequence is 12 residues long. Deletions cut 0 bases from V and 7 bases from J, with 4 bases between. CDR1 ENHRY and CDR2 SYGVKD come from the germline V gene.

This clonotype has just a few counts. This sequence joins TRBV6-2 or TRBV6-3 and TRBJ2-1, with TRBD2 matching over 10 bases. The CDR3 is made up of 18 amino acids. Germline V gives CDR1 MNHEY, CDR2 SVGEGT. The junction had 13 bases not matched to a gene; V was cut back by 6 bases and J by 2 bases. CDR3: CASSPVPFSGGTYNEQFF. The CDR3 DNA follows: TGTGCCAGCAGCCCCGTCCCCTTTAGCGGGGGGACCTACAATGAGCAGTTCTTC.

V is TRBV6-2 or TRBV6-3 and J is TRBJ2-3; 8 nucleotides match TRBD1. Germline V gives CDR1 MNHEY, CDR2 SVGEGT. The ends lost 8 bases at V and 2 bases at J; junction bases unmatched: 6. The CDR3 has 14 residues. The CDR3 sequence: CASGKDRDTDTQYF. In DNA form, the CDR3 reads TGTGCCAGCGGAAAGGACAGGGACACAGATACGCAGTATTTT.

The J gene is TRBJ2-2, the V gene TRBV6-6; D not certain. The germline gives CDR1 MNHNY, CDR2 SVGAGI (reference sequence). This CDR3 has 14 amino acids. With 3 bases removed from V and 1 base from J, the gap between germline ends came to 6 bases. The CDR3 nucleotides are TGTGCCAGCAGTTATTCCGGGAACACCGGGGAGCTGTTTTTT. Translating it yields CASSYSGNTGELFF.

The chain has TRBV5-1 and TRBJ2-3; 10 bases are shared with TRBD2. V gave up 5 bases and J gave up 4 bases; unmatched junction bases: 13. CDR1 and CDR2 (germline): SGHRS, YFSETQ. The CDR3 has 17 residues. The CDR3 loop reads CASRTDGTSGDADTQYF. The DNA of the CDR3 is TGCGCCAGCAGAACCGACGGTACTAGCGGGGATGCAGATACGCAGTATTTT.

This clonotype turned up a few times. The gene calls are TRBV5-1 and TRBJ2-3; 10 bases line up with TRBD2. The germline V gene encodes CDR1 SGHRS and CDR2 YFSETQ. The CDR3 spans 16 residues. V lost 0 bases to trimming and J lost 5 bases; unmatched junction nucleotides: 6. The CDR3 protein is CASSLGSSGGKDTQYF. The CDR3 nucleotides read TGCGCCAGCAGCTTGGGGAGTAGCGGGGGGAAAGATACGCAGTATTTT.